The 2 T cell receptor beta chains reported below all come from one sample, sequenced in a study of CD8+ T cells in alopecia areata. RNA was isolated and reverse transcribed to cDNA, the sequencing template. TCRdb's copy holds only in-frame clones and misses some; the assay was immunoSEQ multiplex PCR. This table has some 120,000 clones, about 60% appearing once. Treatment here: oral pan-JAK inhibitor, 5-10 mg twice daily. Specimen: CD8+ T cells sorted from blood, collected at week 24, from a patient treated with tofacitinib. The receptors originated from a human donor with alopecia areata.

V gene TRBV7-2 combines with J gene TRBJ2-1, with 9 positions matching TRBD2. The germline CDR1 and CDR2 sequences are SGHTA and FQGNSA. The CDR3 is 16 amino acids. J gave up 3 bases and V 5 bases, and 8 bases lay outside the gene matches. CDR3: CASSVSGGEIYNEQFF. CDR3 bases: TGTGCCAGCAGCGTTAGCGGGGGCGAGATCTACAATGAGCAGTTCTTC.

This clone turned up a few times. CDR3 nucleotide sequence: TGTGCCAGCAGCCAAGGACAGGGGGCTGGAGAGACCCAGTACTTC. Its translation is CASSQGQGAGETQYF. The J gene is TRBJ2-5, the V gene TRBV14, with 10 bases identical to TRBD1. With V trimmed by 1 base and J by 4 bases, 3 bases remained unmatched. The germline gives CDR1 SGHDN, CDR2 FVKESK. This CDR3 is built from 15 residues. Using reference TRBV14 and TRBJ2-5 for the parts outside the CDR3, the full variable domain is EAGVTQFPSHSVIEKGQTVTLRCDPISGHDNLYWYRRVMGKEIKFLLHFVKESKQDESGMPNNRFLAERTGGTYSTLKVQPAELEDSGVYFCASSQGQGAGETQYFGPGTRLLVL.